The T cell receptor (beta chain) described here comes from a study of T cells in Graves' hyperthyroidism and ophthalmopathy. Trimming cost V 5 bases and J 0 bases, with 12 bases left between them. The CDR3 sequence is 15 residues long. Amplified regions were TCR beta CDR3 sequences from RNA transcripts. The HTBI primer set was used in a first-round RT-PCR of the TCR CDR3. TCRdb re-called the multiplex PCR reads through MiXCR, storing one row per CDR3 protein. The repertoire holds a few hundred thousand distinct CDR3 sequences, with 15% to 20% as singletons. This clonotype has ten or more counts. The sample was blood. The sequence came from a woman aged 40-49 years with Graves' ophthalmopathy. This chain uses TRBV12-3 or TRBV12-4 with TRBJ2-3; weak D call: TRBD1 (6 bases). The CDR3 coding sequence is TGTGCCAGCAGTCTCCAGGGGTTTAGCACAGATACGCAGTATTTT. Protein sequence: CASSLQGFSTDTQYF.